This is a list of T cell receptor beta chains from one sample in a study of early T cells in non-severe SARS-CoV-2 infection. TCRdb ran MiXCR on the 5' RACE reads and lists one entry per CDR3 protein. The data show 85,000 to 100,000 distinct CDR3 sequences, approximately 10% seen once. The starting material was whole blood, obtained at baseline. These receptors were collected from an adult who was a healthcare worker with PCR-confirmed SARS-CoV-2 infection or an uninfected control (not recorded which). Each CDR3 is given with its conserved first and last residue. The order of the fields is J gene, D gene, V gene, clone size, CDR3 length, CDR3 protein, CDR3 DNA. The D gene is left open where the match is weak. The size field is filled for only some rows; it gives once, few, many or a size class.

TRBJ2-1 | - | TRBV27 | few | 16 | CASRLPLGVCYNEQFF | TGTGCCAGCAGATTACCTCTAGGGGTATGCTACAATGAGCAGTTCTTC
TRBJ2-3 | - | TRBV7-2 | many | 14 | CASSPTGRPDTQYF | TGTGCCAGCAGCCCCACCGGAAGGCCAGATACGCAGTATTTT
TRBJ2-7 | TRBD2 | TRBV11-2 | - | 15 | CASRFSGGNSYEQYF | TGTGCCAGCAGGTTTAGCGGGGGGAACTCCTACGAGCAGTACTTC
TRBJ2-1 | - | TRBV30 | few | 16 | CAWSPGGGGVYNEQFF | TGTGCCTGGAGTCCGGGGGGCGGGGGCGTTTACAATGAGCAGTTCTTC
TRBJ1-2 | - | TRBV10-2 | - | 11 | CASSESSGYTF | TGCGCCAGCAGTGAGTCGAGTGGCTACACCTTC
TRBJ1-1 | - | TRBV11-2 | - | 17 | CARSLRAFQALNTEAFF | TGTGCCAGAAGCTTAAGGGCATTTCAGGCCCTGAACACTGAAGCTTTCTTT
TRBJ2-3 | - | TRBV21-1 | many | 22 | CASSKGHTWTSGRVRIPDTQYF | TGTGCCAGCAGCAAGGGGCACACTTGGACTAGCGGGAGAGTGAGGATTCCAGATACGCAGTATTTT
TRBJ2-2 | TRBD1 | TRBV6-1 | few | 16 | CASSEADRGHTGELFF | TGTGCCAGCAGTGAAGCGGACAGGGGGCACACCGGGGAGCTGTTTTTT